The 27 T cell receptor beta chains listed next were all sequenced from one sample in a study of post-analysis software for immune sequencing data. Unique molecular identifiers were built into the TCR beta cDNA libraries. TCRdb ran MiXCR on the PCR reads and lists one entry per CDR3 protein. The table shows hundreds of thousands of distinct CDR3 sequences, with 30% occurring only once. These receptors have no known antigen. The study's findings and limits: Elevated frequency relative to controls characterized four or five TRBV segments in patients, TRBV5-6, TRBV5-1 and TRBV20-1 among them.

The sequenced sample was blood. Every receptor here comes from a girl between 10 and 17 years old with multiple sclerosis.

This clonotype has a handful of counts. The rearrangement links TRBV20-1 to TRBJ1-2; D not resolved. The CDR3 totals 14 residues. Germline values: CDR1 DFQATT, CDR2 SNEGSKA (reference sequence). Between the trimmed V and J ends, which lost 1 base and 0 bases, there was a span of 9 bases. CDR3 DNA: TGCAGTGCTAGAGGGGGTCCCACTAACTATGGCTACACCTTC. Protein sequence: CSARGGPTNYGYTF.

V is TRBV4-3 and J is TRBJ2-7; 10 positions agree with TRBD2. The CDR3 covers 16 residues. With 4 bases clipped from V and 0 bases from J, the junction kept 6 bases outside the gene matches. Germline assignment: CDR1 LGHNA and CDR2 YSLEER. In DNA form, the CDR3 reads TGCGCCAGCAGCCTAGCTAGGACTAGCGGCTCCTACGAGCAGTACTTC. Translating gives CASSLARTSGSYEQYF.

CDR3 protein: CASRGGTNYGYTF. The CDR3 DNA reads TGTGCCAGCCGAGGGGGGACTAACTATGGCTACACCTTC. The rearrangement links TRBV7-9 to TRBJ1-2; D might be TRBD1 (6 bases). V lost 8 bases, J lost 0 bases, and 10 bases lay in between. Germline values: CDR1 SEHNR, CDR2 FQNEAQ (reference sequence). This CDR3 has 13 amino acids. The full variable domain, rest sourced from reference TRBV7-9 and TRBJ1-2, is DTGVSQNPRHKITKRGQNVTFRCDPISEHNRLYWYRQTLGQGPEFLTYFQNEAQLEKSRLLSDRFSAERPKGSFSTLEIQRTEQGDSAMYLCASRGGTNYGYTFGSGTRLTVV.

Here the CDR3 reads CASSPEVLISSYNEQFF. CDR3 DNA sequence: TGTGCCAGCAGCCCGGAGGTACTAATTAGCTCCTACAATGAGCAGTTCTTC. The genes are TRBV5-6 and TRBJ2-1; D is perhaps TRBD2 (5 bases). This CDR3 region has 17 residues. V was pared by 4 bases and J by 0 bases, with 17 bases between. CDR1 and CDR2 from the germline V gene are SGHDT and YYEEEE.

Notes on this clonotype: Its ends do not fully match the called genes, so a read error is possible. The CDR3 region is CSGGENGKLFF. CDR3 bases: TGCAGCGGTGGAGAGAATGGAAAACTGTTTTTT. The chain carries TRBV29-1 and TRBJ1-4; D gene unclear. The CDR3 is made up of 11 amino acids. The V gene's germline CDR1 is SQVTM and CDR2 ANQGSEA. The entire variable domain, with the rest obtained from reference TRBV29-1 and TRBJ1-4, is as follows: SAVISQKPSRDICQRGTSLTIQCQVDSQVTMMFWYRQQPGQSLTLIATANQGSEATYESGFVIDKFPISRPNLTFSTLTVSNMSPEDSSIYLCSGGENGKLFFGSGTQLSVL.

This chain uses TRBV15 with TRBJ2-1; 8 bases fit TRBD2. The V gene's germline CDR1 is LNHNV and CDR2 YYDKDF (reference sequence). This CDR3 has 14 residues. J gave up 9 bases and V 5 bases, and 9 bases lay outside the gene matches. The CDR3 nucleotides read TGTGCCACCAGCGTAGCGGGGAGGCCCTCTGAGCAGTTCTTC. It encodes CATSVAGRPSEQFF.

This clonotype was counted a single time. The rearrangement links TRBV19 to TRBJ2-4; 7 bases map to TRBD1. Per the germline V gene, CDR1 is LNHDA and CDR2 is SQIVND (reference sequence). The CDR3 is 14 residues long. The V segment lost 7 bases and the J segment 4 bases; nucleotides outside the gene matches: 7. CDR3 nucleotides: TGTGCCAGTAACCGGGACAGCTCAAAAAACATTCAGTACTTC. Protein product: CASNRDSSKNIQYF.

The gene calls are TRBV4-1 and TRBJ2-3, with D maybe TRBD2 (7 bases). With 1 base removed from V and 6 bases from J, the gap between germline ends came to 14 bases. Germline loops: CDR1 MGHRA, CDR2 YSYEKL. The CDR3 sequence is 15 residues long. CDR3 DNA sequence: TGCGCCAGCAGCCAAGGGTACAGGGAGGGGGATACGCAGTATTTT. Translation: CASSQGYREGDTQYF.

The chain carries TRBV10-3 and TRBJ1-4; D is unclear. V was cut by 6 bases and J by 6 bases, with 2 bases left in between. Germline CDR1 and CDR2: ENHRY and SYGVKD. This CDR3 has 10 amino acids. As DNA, the CDR3 is TGTGCCATCAGCGATGAAAAACTGTTTTTT. Amino acid sequence: CAISDEKLFF.

This clonotype was found a few times. This chain links TRBV4-1 with TRBJ1-2; the D is unclear. Trimming took off 0 bases at V and 2 bases at J, with 4 bases between the two ends. In germline, CDR1 is MGHRA, CDR2 YSYEKL. The CDR3 covers 13 residues. CDR3 amino acids: CASSQDPNYGYTF. The CDR3 nucleotides are TGCGCCAGCAGCCAAGACCCGAACTATGGCTACACCTTC.

Many counts were recorded for this clonotype. The chain recombines TRBV7-2 with TRBJ2-1; 10 nucleotides line up with TRBD2. With 5 bases clipped from V and 4 bases from J, the junction kept 2 bases outside the gene matches. The CDR3 contains 14 residues. Germline values: CDR1 SGHTA, CDR2 FQGNSA. This CDR3 reads CASSPAGGYNEQFF. CDR3 coding DNA: TGTGCCAGCAGCCCAGCGGGAGGGTACAATGAGCAGTTCTTC.

The table lists this clonotype with a few counts. The V gene is TRBV27, the J gene TRBJ2-1, with 9 positions matching TRBD2. The CDR3 covers 15 residues. With V trimmed by 7 bases and J by 7 bases, 11 bases remained unmatched. The germline V gene encodes CDR1 MNHEY and CDR2 SMNVEV (reference sequence). The CDR3 loop is CASTPGLAPTNEQFF. The CDR3 DNA is TGTGCCAGCACCCCAGGACTAGCGCCTACGAATGAGCAGTTCTTC.

This clonotype was observed a few times. The chain has TRBV5-1 and TRBJ2-4; unclear D gene. Germline V gene lookup returns CDR1 SGHRS and CDR2 YFSETQ. Trimming pared 5 bases from V and 0 bases from J, leaving 9 bases between. This CDR3 comprises 14 residues. The DNA for the CDR3 is TGCGCCAGCAGACCAGCACTAGCCAAAAACATTCAGTACTTC. This sequence encodes CASRPALAKNIQYF.

V is TRBV20-1 and J is TRBJ2-1; D ambiguous. The germline gives CDR1 DFQATT, CDR2 SNEGSKA (reference sequence). The germline V and J ends were trimmed by 1 base and 8 bases, with 15 bases remaining between them. The CDR3 is 14 amino acids. The CDR3 sequence: CSARAPRGDHEQFF. CDR3 in DNA: TGCAGTGCTAGAGCTCCTAGAGGCGACCATGAGCAGTTCTTC.

The rearrangement joins TRBV20-1 to TRBJ2-3; D is undetermined. The germline V gene encodes CDR1 DFQATT and CDR2 SNEGSKA (reference sequence). This CDR3 is built from 12 residues. Trimming shortened V by 5 bases and J by 2 bases, and 8 bases separated the two germline ends. Written as DNA, the CDR3 is TGCAGTGCTCGTGATAACACAGATACGCAGTATTTT. Translated: CSARDNTDTQYF.

This clonotype was counted a few times. V gene TRBV7-8 combines with J gene TRBJ2-1; D gene ambiguous. Trimming shortened V by 0 bases and J by 6 bases, and 6 bases separated the two germline ends. The V gene's germline CDR1 is SGHVS and CDR2 FQNEAQ. The CDR3 covers 13 residues. The CDR3 sequence is CASSLARFNEQFF. The CDR3 DNA reads TGTGCCAGCAGCTTAGCGCGGTTCAATGAGCAGTTCTTC.

This sequence joins TRBV15 and TRBJ1-5; D is unclear. The CDR3 runs to 16 residues. The germline V gene has CDR1 LNHNV and CDR2 YYDKDF (reference sequence). V was cut by 1 base and J by 3 bases, with 13 bases left in between. The CDR3 DNA follows: TGTGCCACCAGCAGAGGAGGAAGAGGGCTCAATCAGCCCCAGCATTTT. Translated, it gives CATSRGGRGLNQPQHF.

This clonotype was observed a handful of times. This rearrangement joins TRBV4-3 to TRBJ1-6; TRBD1 might be the D (6 bases). Germline CDR1 is LGHNA and CDR2 is YSLEER. The CDR3 spans 17 residues. V lost 0 bases, J lost 5 bases, and 14 bases lay in between. The chain's CDR3 is CASSQDPGTTNNSPLHF. The CDR3 DNA sequence: TGCGCCAGCAGCCAAGATCCCGGGACAACAAATAATTCACCCCTCCACTTT.

The V call is TRBV9, the J call TRBJ1-6; D is undetermined. From germline, CDR1 is SGDLS and CDR2 YYNGEE. Trimming left V 1 base short and J 7 bases short, with 6 bases between. This CDR3 is built from 13 residues. In DNA form, the CDR3 reads TGTGCCAGCAGCGTACTTGCAAATTCACCCCTCCACTTT. It translates to CASSVLANSPLHF. Variable domain in full (rest from reference TRBV9 and TRBJ1-6): DSGVTQTPKHLITATGQRVTLRCSPRSGDLSVYWYQQSLDQGLQFLIQYYNGEERAKGNILERFSAQQFPDLHSELNLSSLELGDSALYFCASSVLANSPLHFGNGTRLTVT.

This chain links TRBV20-1 with TRBJ1-5, with 12 bases that match TRBD1. V was clipped by 6 bases and J by 7 bases; unmatched bases: 10. The CDR3 has 15 residues. The germline V gene has CDR1 DFQATT and CDR2 SNEGSKA (reference sequence). The CDR3 DNA is TGCAGTGCCTTGATGGGGACAGGGGGCGAGCAGCCCCAGCATTTT. This translates into CSALMGTGGEQPQHF.

V usage is TRBV5-1 and J usage is TRBJ2-7; 7 positions match TRBD1. Losses at the gene ends were 7 bases for V and 2 bases for J; bases not matched to a gene: 9. Per the germline V gene, CDR1 is SGHRS and CDR2 is YFSETQ. The CDR3 totals 14 residues. CDR3 amino acids: CASGARDSTYEQYF. CDR3 sequence (DNA): TGCGCCAGCGGAGCGAGGGACAGCACCTACGAGCAGTACTTC. Full variable domain (missing parts from reference TRBV5-1 and TRBJ2-7): KAGVTQTPRYLIKTRGQQVTLSCSPISGHRSVSWYQQTPGQGLQFLFEYFSETQRNKGNFPGRFSGRQFSNSRSEMNVSTLELGDSALYLCASGARDSTYEQYFGPGTRLTVT.

The chain links TRBV20-1 to TRBJ2-1; D ambiguous. The ends were cut back, 3 bases at V and 4 bases at J, with 10 bases in the middle. The CDR3 contains 13 residues. Germline V lookup: CDR1 DFQATT, CDR2 SNEGSKA (reference sequence). The CDR3 nucleotides read TGCAGTGCTAGTAAGGACCAGTACAATGAGCAGTTCTTC. Protein sequence: CSASKDQYNEQFF.

V is TRBV24-1 and J is TRBJ2-1; no clear D. The CDR3 extends over 13 amino acids. CDR1 is KGHDR, CDR2 SFDVKD, per germline. V lost 5 bases and J 1 base, leaving 5 bases between the germline ends. This chain's CDR3 is CATSVRSYNEQFF. In nucleotides, the CDR3 is TGTGCCACCAGTGTTCGTTCCTACAATGAGCAGTTCTTC.

This clonotype was found many times. The CDR3 region has the DNA TGCAGCGGGACAGACCGAAACATTCAGTACTTC. Residues: CSGTDRNIQYF. The chain uses TRBV29-1 and TRBJ2-4; maybe TRBD1 (6 bases). This CDR3 has 11 residues. Trimming took 7 bases from V and 6 from J, leaving 10 bases between them. The germline V gene has CDR1 SQVTM and CDR2 ANQGSEA. The full variable domain, with the rest looked up from reference TRBV29-1 and TRBJ2-4, is SAVISQKPSRDICQRGTSLTIQCQVDSQVTMMFWYRQQPGQSLTLIATANQGSEATYESGFVIDKFPISRPNLTFSTLTVSNMSPEDSSIYLCSGTDRNIQYFGAGTRLSVL.

This clonotype was picked up many times. The chain recombines TRBV7-2 with TRBJ2-3; D unresolved. Trimming stripped 5 bases from V and 2 bases from J, with 5 bases between. Germline loops: CDR1 SGHTA, CDR2 FQGNSA. The CDR3 length is 12 residues. This CDR3 reads CASSRITDTQYF. The CDR3 nucleotides read TGTGCCAGCAGCCGCATCACAGATACGCAGTATTTT.

The V and J genes are TRBV13 and TRBJ2-3; D is ambiguous. This CDR3 is 15 amino acids long. Germline assignment: CDR1 PRHDT and CDR2 FYEKMQ (reference sequence). Trimming removed 1 base at V and 3 bases at J, with 11 bases between. Here the CDR3 reads CASSLALPRTDTQYF. DNA of the CDR3: TGTGCCAGCAGCTTAGCTCTCCCCAGAACAGATACGCAGTATTTT.

The CDR3 nucleotides read TGTGCCAGCAGTTCTTTAATTCCCGGGGAGCTGTTTTTT. Residues: CASSSLIPGELFF. The chain links TRBV28 to TRBJ2-2; unclear D gene. This CDR3 has 13 amino acids. The germline gives CDR1 MDHEN, CDR2 SYDVKM. Trimming removed 4 bases from V and 6 bases from J, with 9 bases in between.